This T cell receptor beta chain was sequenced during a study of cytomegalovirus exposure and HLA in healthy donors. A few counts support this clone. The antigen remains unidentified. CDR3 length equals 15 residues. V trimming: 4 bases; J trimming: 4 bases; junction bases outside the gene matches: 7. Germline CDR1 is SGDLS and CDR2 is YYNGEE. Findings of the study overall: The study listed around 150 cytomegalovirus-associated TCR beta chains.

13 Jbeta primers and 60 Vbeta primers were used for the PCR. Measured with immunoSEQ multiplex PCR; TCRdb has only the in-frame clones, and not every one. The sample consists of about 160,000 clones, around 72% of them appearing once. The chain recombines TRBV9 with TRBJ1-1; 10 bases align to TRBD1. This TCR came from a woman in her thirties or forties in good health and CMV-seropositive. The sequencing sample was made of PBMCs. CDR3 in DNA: TGTGCCAGCAGCTTGACGGGACAGGGGCCCACTGAAGCTTTCTTT. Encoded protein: CASSLTGQGPTEAFF.